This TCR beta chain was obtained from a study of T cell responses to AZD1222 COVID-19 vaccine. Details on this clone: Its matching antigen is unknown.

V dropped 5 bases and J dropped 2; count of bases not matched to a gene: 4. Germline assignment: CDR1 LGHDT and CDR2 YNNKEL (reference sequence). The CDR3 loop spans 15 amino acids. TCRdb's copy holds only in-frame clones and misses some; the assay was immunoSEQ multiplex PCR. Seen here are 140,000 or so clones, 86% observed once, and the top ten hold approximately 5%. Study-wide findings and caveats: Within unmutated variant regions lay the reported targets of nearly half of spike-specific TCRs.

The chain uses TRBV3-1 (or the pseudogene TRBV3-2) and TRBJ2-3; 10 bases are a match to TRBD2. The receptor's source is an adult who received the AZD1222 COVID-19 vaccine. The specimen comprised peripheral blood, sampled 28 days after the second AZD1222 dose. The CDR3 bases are TGTGCCAGCAGCTTAGCGGGGGGCACCACAGATACGCAGTATTTT. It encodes CASSLAGGTTDTQYF.